The 16 T cell receptor beta chains below all came from one sample that was sequenced in a study of T-cell reconstitution after alpha-beta-depleted transplantation in children. For TCRbeta, the library was prepared with unique molecular identifiers. TCRdb re-called the PCR reads through MiXCR, storing one row per CDR3 protein. The profile shows 40,000 to 55,000 distinct CDR3 sequences, about 9% of them singletons. Sequenced here: PBMCs, mostly from graft donor cells, sampled 60 days after TCRalphabeta/CD19-depleted stem cell transplant. These receptors came from a male patient aged 2-15 years who had a stem cell transplant for chronic granulomatous disease, so the T cells may come from the graft donor.

This sequence joins TRBV2 and TRBJ1-5; no firm D call. V lost 3 bases to trimming and J lost 0 bases, with 6 bases between them. CDR1 and CDR2 from the germline V gene are SNHLY and FYNNEI. The CDR3 sequence is 14 residues long. CDR3 bases: TGTGCCAGCAGTGAGATAGTTAGCAATCAGCCCCAGCATTTT. Amino acid sequence: CASSEIVSNQPQHF.

This clonotype came up many times. This rearrangement joins TRBV20-1 to TRBJ1-5; D is possibly TRBD1 (5 bases). The CDR3 has 16 residues. Trimming left V 0 bases short and J 2 bases short, with 14 bases between. Germline CDR1 is DFQATT and CDR2 is SNEGSKA (reference sequence). CDR3 coding DNA: TGCAGTGCTAGAGATCCGCGGGGCTCGGGCAATCAGCCCCAGCATTTT. Protein sequence: CSARDPRGSGNQPQHF.

This clonotype was picked up many times. The V gene is TRBV6-5, the J gene TRBJ1-3, with TRBD1 identical over 7 bases. The CDR3 runs to 17 residues. V lost 5 bases to trimming and J lost 0 bases; unmatched junction nucleotides: 10. Germline V gene lookup returns CDR1 MNHEY and CDR2 SVGAGI. The CDR3 sequence: CASSPVTGATSGNTIYF. As DNA, the CDR3 is TGTGCCAGCAGTCCCGTTACAGGGGCCACCTCTGGAAACACCATATATTTT.

The chain is built from TRBV2 and TRBJ2-3; 8 bases agree with TRBD2. The CDR3 runs 17 residues. Germline lookup yields CDR1 SNHLY and CDR2 FYNNEI. V lost 6 bases, J lost 3 bases, and 14 bases stayed unmatched. The CDR3: CASRGGSGGYLTDTQYF. CDR3 DNA sequence: TGTGCCAGCAGGGGGGGATCGGGAGGGTACCTAACAGATACGCAGTATTTT.

As concerns this clonotype: This may be a read error, as it is one base from a much larger clone. CDR3 coding DNA: TGTGCCAGCAGCGTAGAGAGGAGGGGCAATGAGCAGTCCTTC. This encodes CASSVERRGNEQSF. The chain carries TRBV9 and TRBJ2-1, with a tentative D call TRBD2 (6 bases). The germline V gene encodes CDR1 SGDLS and CDR2 YYNGEE. The CDR3 covers 14 residues.

There are many counts of this clonotype. The chain combines TRBV7-6 with TRBJ2-7; TRBD2 agrees at 12 bases. V trimming: 5 bases; J trimming: 7 bases; junction bases outside the gene matches: 18. This CDR3 comprises 18 residues. Germline loops: CDR1 SGHVS, CDR2 FNYEAQ. For the CDR3, the DNA is TGTGCCAGCAGCCCCGGACAGATCGGACTAGCGGGACTTGGAGAGCAGTACTTC. As protein: CASSPGQIGLAGLGEQYF.

This clonotype was seen only a few times. As DNA, the CDR3 is TGTGCCAGCCGACCTATGAGGGAGGGCTGCCACGGGGAGCTGTTTTTT. Protein product: CASRPMREGCHGELFF. The gene calls are TRBV21-1 and TRBJ2-2; TRBD2 was called by the table and not checked on the DNA. TRBV21-1 is a listed pseudogene. The CDR3 has 16 amino acids.

The sample holds many counts of this clonotype. The chain recombines TRBV28 with TRBJ2-1; 11 bases are a match to TRBD1. The CDR3 length is 13 residues. Germline V gene lookup returns CDR1 MDHEN and CDR2 SYDVKM. The V segment lost 8 bases and the J segment 7 bases; nucleotides outside the gene matches: 4. The CDR3 region is CASGTGGRNEQFF. CDR3 nucleotides: TGTGCCAGCGGGACAGGGGGACGGAATGAGCAGTTCTTC.

This clonotype was detected only a few times. V and J are TRBV2 and TRBJ2-5, with TRBD1 matching 7 bases. This CDR3 is built from 19 residues. Germline V CDR1 and CDR2: SNHLY, FYNNEI. V lost 0 bases to trimming and J lost 3 bases; unmatched junction nucleotides: 16. CDR3 in DNA: TGTGCCAGCAGTGAAGCCCCTAATCTTTCGTCTGACAGGGAAGAGACCCAGTACTTC. It codes for CASSEAPNLSSDREETQYF.

This sequence joins TRBV25-1 and TRBJ1-5; tentative D call: TRBD1 (5 bases). Trimming took 3 bases from V and 4 from J, leaving 10 bases between them. The CDR3 extends over 14 amino acids. Germline V gene lookup returns CDR1 MGHDK and CDR2 SYGVNS. CDR3 residues: CASSDPGRNQPQHF. CDR3 DNA sequence: TGTGCCAGCAGTGACCCAGGGCGTAATCAGCCCCAGCATTTT.

This clonotype has only a few counts. Here the CDR3 reads CASSQVGPLLAGPYEQYF. Written as DNA, the CDR3 is TGTGCCAGCAGCCAAGTTGGCCCCCTACTAGCGGGCCCCTACGAGCAGTACTTC. The chain is built from TRBV3-1 and TRBJ2-7, with 9 bases identical to TRBD2. With 1 base clipped from V and 2 bases from J, the junction kept 12 bases outside the gene matches. The CDR3 is made up of 18 amino acids. From germline, CDR1 is LGHDT and CDR2 YNNKEL (reference sequence).

This clonotype was picked up many times. The chain employs TRBV28 and TRBJ1-1; TRBD1 might be the D (6 bases). From germline, CDR1 is MDHEN and CDR2 SYDVKM. V lost 6 bases to trimming and J lost 0 bases, with 20 bases between them. This CDR3 region has 17 residues. In nucleotides, the CDR3 is TGTGCCAGCAGGATGATAGGGGGGGTCAGGGTGAACACTGAAGCTTTCTTT. It is translated as CASRMIGGVRVNTEAFF. Filled out from reference TRBV28 and TRBJ1-1, the complete variable domain reads DVKVTQSSRYLVKRTGEKVFLECVQDMDHENMFWYRQDPGLGLRLIYFSYDVKMKEKGDIPEGYSVSREKKERFSLILESASTNQTSMYLCASRMIGGVRVNTEAFFGQGTRLTVV.

The V and J genes are TRBV4-3 and TRBJ1-5; TRBD1 might be the D (6 bases). V lost 0 bases to trimming and J lost 7 bases, with 13 bases between them. The length of the CDR3 is 15 residues. Germline values: CDR1 LGHNA, CDR2 YSLEER. In DNA form, the CDR3 reads TGCGCCAGCAGCCAAGATCGTTGGGGGGCGCAGCCCCAGCATTTT. This encodes CASSQDRWGAQPQHF.

This clonotype was found a few times. V usage is TRBV27 and J usage is TRBJ2-1; no clear D. The CDR3 extends over 16 amino acids. V was cut by 1 base and J by 0 bases, with 10 bases left in between. CDR1 and CDR2 from the germline V gene are MNHEY and SMNVEV (reference sequence). The CDR3 region has the DNA TGTGCCAGCAGTTTATATGCATCCGTCTCCTACAATGAGCAGTTCTTC. Its protein product is CASSLYASVSYNEQFF.

The chain joins TRBV14 to TRBJ1-2; D is ambiguous. The germline gives CDR1 SGHDN, CDR2 FVKESK. There are 16 residues in the CDR3. V lost 3 bases and J 0 bases, leaving 14 bases between the germline ends. CDR3 nucleotide sequence: TGTGCCAGCAGCCAGGGTATCTACAGTGCTAACTATGGCTACACCTTC. As protein: CASSQGIYSANYGYTF.

The chain combines TRBV11-2 with TRBJ1-4, with TRBD1 matching 9 bases. V lost 3 bases and J lost 8; bases outside the gene matches: 7. Per germline, CDR1 SGHAT and CDR2 FQNNGV. The CDR3 is made up of 15 amino acids. Here the CDR3 DNA reads TGTGCCAGCAGCTTTAGCGGGACAGGGAGAGAAAAACTGTTTTTT. Residues: CASSFSGTGREKLFF.